One sample yielded the 3 T cell receptor beta chains listed below, sequenced in a study of T cell responses to AZD1222 COVID-19 vaccine. Some clones are missing from TCRdb's copy, which holds only in-frame ones; the method was immunoSEQ multiplex PCR. The data hold around 260,000 clones, with just over 90% observed a single time. The sample consisted of peripheral blood, taken on day 0 of AZD1222 vaccination. The receptor set was obtained from an adult in good health.

The V and J genes are TRBV5-1 and TRBJ2-3; 8 nucleotides agree with TRBD1. The germline gives CDR1 SGHRS, CDR2 YFSETQ. Trimming removed 4 bases from V and 0 bases from J; junction bases left unmatched: 4. The CDR3 length is 15 residues. The CDR3 coding sequence is TGCGCCAGCAGCCAGGGGGCTCCTAGCACAGATACGCAGTATTTT. As protein: CASSQGAPSTDTQYF. Based on the CDR3 plus reference TRBV5-1 and TRBJ2-3, the full variable domain is KAGVTQTPRYLIKTRGQQVTLSCSPISGHRSVSWYQQTPGQGLQFLFEYFSETQRNKGNFPGRFSGRQFSNSRSEMNVSTLELGDSALYLCASSQGAPSTDTQYFGPGTRLTVL.

This rearrangement joins TRBV4-2 to TRBJ2-2, with D possibly being TRBD2 (5 bases). Trimming stripped 1 base from V and 0 bases from J, with 15 bases between. CDR1 LGHNA and CDR2 YNFKEQ come from the germline V gene. The CDR3 totals 18 residues. CDR3 protein: CASSQGGGSQTNTGELFF. The CDR3 DNA reads TGTGCCAGCAGCCAAGGAGGAGGCTCGCAGACGAACACCGGGGAGCTGTTTTTT.

The rearrangement links TRBV5-1 to TRBJ2-5, with D possibly TRBD2 on 7 matching bases. This CDR3 has 16 residues. Trimming removed 4 bases from V and 3 bases from J, with 19 bases in between. Germline loops: CDR1 SGHRS, CDR2 YFSETQ. The CDR3 region has the DNA TGCGCCAGCAGCCCGGATGGGGGGGCTGTTGAAGAGACCCAGTACTTC. Translated, it gives CASSPDGGAVEETQYF.